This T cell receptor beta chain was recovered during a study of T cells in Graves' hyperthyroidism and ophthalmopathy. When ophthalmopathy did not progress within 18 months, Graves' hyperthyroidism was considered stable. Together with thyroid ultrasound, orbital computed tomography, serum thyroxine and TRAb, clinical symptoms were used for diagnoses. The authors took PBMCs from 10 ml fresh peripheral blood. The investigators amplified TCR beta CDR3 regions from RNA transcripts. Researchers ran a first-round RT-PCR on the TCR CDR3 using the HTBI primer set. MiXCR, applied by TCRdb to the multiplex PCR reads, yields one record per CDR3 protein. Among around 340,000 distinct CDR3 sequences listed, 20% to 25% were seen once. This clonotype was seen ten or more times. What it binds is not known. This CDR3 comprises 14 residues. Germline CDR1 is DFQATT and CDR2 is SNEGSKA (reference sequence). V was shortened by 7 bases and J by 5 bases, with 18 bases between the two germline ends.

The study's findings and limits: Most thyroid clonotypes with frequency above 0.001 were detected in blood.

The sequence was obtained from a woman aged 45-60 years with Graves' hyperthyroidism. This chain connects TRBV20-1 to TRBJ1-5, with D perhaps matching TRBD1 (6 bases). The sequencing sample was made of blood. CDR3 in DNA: TGCAGTGTTAGGGGTGGGGGGGCCTATCAGCCCCAGCATTTT. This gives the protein CSVRGGGAYQPQHF.